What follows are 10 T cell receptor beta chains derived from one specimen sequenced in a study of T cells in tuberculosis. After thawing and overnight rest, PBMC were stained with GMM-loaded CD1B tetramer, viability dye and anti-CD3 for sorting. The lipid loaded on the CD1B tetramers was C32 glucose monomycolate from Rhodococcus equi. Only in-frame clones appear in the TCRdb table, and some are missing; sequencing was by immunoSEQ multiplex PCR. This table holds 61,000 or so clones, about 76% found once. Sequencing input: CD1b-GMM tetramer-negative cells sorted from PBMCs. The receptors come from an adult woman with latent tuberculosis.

CDR3 protein: CASSVDPAGGANEQFF. The DNA of the CDR3 is TGTGCCAGCAGCGTAGATCCAGCGGGAGGAGCCAATGAGCAGTTCTTC. The genes are TRBV9 and TRBJ2-1; 9 nucleotides align to TRBD2. CDR1 and CDR2 from the germline V gene are SGDLS and YYNGEE. The CDR3 is made up of 16 amino acids. V shed 0 bases, J shed 6 bases, and the junction held 7 bases outside the gene matches.

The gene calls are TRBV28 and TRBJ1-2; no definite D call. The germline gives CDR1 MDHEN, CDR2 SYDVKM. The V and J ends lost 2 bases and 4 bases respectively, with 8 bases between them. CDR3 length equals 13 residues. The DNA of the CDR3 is TGTGCCAGCAGTTTAGGGCCAGGCTATGGCTACACCTTC. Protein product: CASSLGPGYGYTF.

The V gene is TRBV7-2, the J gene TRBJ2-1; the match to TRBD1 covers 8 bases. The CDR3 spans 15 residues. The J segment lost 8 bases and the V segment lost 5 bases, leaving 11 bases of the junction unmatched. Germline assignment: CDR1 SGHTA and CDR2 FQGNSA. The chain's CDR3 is CASSPRQGRKDEQFF. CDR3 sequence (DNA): TGTGCCAGCAGCCCCCGACAGGGGCGTAAGGATGAGCAGTTCTTC.

CDR3 nucleotide sequence: TGTGCCAGCAGCCGATCCGGGACAGGGGGGCGCACAGATACGCAGTATTTT. It encodes CASSRSGTGGRTDTQYF. The V and J genes are TRBV7-3 and TRBJ2-3; 11 bases are shared with TRBD1. The CDR3 length is 17 residues. CDR1 SGHTA and CDR2 FQGTGA come from the germline V gene. Trimming removed 5 bases from V and 1 base from J; junction bases left unmatched: 8. The variable domain in full, with the rest retrieved from reference TRBV7-3 and TRBJ2-3, is GAGVSQTPSNKVTEKGKYVELRCDPISGHTALYWYRQSLGQGPEFLIYFQGTGAADDSGLPNDRFFAVRPEGSVSTLKIQRTERGDSAVYLCASSRSGTGGRTDTQYFGPGTRLTVL.

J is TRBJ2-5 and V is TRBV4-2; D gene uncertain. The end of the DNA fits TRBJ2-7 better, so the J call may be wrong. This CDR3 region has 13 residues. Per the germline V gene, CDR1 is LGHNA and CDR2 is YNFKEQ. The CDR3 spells CASSQGFSYEQYF. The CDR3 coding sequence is TGTGCCAGCAGCCAAGGGTTCTCCTACGAGCAGTACTTC.

Written as DNA, the CDR3 is TGTGCCACCTCAATGGGAATGACAGGGAACGAGCAGTACTTC. The encoded protein is CATSMGMTGNEQYF. The chain combines TRBV28 with TRBJ2-7; 7 bases agree with TRBD1. Germline V lookup: CDR1 MDHEN, CDR2 SYDVKM. The CDR3 is made up of 14 amino acids. V was clipped by 10 bases and J by 5 bases; unmatched bases: 14.

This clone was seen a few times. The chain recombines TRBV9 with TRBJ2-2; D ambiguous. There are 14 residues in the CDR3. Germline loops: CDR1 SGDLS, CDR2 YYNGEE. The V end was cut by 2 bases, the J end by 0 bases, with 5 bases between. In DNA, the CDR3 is TGTGCCAGCAGCGTCTTATCGAACACCGGGGAGCTGTTTTTT. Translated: CASSVLSNTGELFF.

CDR3 nucleotide sequence: TGTGCCAGCAGTCCTTCCTTGAGACAGTACGAGCAGTACTTC. This encodes CASSPSLRQYEQYF. J is TRBJ2-7 and V is TRBV27; a possible D gene is TRBD1 (5 bases). The CDR3 sequence is 14 residues long. Germline-derived CDR1 and CDR2 are MNHEY and SMNVEV (reference sequence). V lost 5 bases to trimming and J lost 4 bases, with 15 bases between them.

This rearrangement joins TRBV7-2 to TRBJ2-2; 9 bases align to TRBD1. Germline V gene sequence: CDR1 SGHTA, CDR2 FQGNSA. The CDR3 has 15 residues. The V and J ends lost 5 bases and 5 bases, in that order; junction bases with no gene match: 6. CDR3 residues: CASSNGQGRTGELFF. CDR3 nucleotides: TGTGCCAGCAGCAACGGACAGGGGAGGACCGGGGAGCTGTTTTTT.

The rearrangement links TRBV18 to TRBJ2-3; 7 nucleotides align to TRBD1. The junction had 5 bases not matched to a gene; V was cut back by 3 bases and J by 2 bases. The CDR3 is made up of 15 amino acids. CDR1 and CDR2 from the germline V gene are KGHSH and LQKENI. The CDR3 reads CASSPSTGSTDTQYF. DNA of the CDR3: TGTGCCAGCTCACCCTCGACAGGGTCCACAGATACGCAGTATTTT.